This T cell receptor (beta chain) was documented in a study of CD8 T cells in ankylosing spondylitis. This CDR3 has 15 amino acids. V gave up 4 bases and J gave up 1 base, with 12 bases separating them. Germline CDR1 and CDR2: SGHRS and YFSETQ. This clonotype has ten or more counts. In TCRdb, the 5' RACE reads were re-called with MiXCR into one record per CDR3 protein. The sample has around 210,000 distinct CDR3 sequences; under 8.5% are singletons. The TCR originated in a female donor with ankylosing spondylitis or in good health (not recorded which). The sequenced sample consisted of blood, either unsorted or a sorted T cell fraction (not recorded which). The chain carries TRBV5-1 and TRBJ1-5; the D is unclear. In DNA form, the CDR3 reads TGCGCCAGCAGCCTTACTGGGTCGAGCAATCAGCCCCAGCATTTT. Its protein is CASSLTGSSNQPQHF.